Listed below are T cell receptor beta chains from one sample, sequenced in a study of blood T cell repertoires in COVID-19. Data came from immunoSEQ multiplex PCR; TCRdb stores just in-frame clones and leaves some out. The sample has roughly 220,000 clones; around 85% are singletons. The specimen was PBMCs or T cells enriched from blood (not recorded which). The receptors here all came from a woman between 40 and 50 years old with acute COVID-19. Both conserved end residues are part of each CDR3. The D gene is left open where the match is weak. For some rows the clone size is stated as once, few or many, or as a class when expanded; others skip it.

j_call d_call v_call clone_size cdr3_aa cdr3_nt
TRBJ2-1 - TRBV4-1 - CASSPQDTYNEQFF TGCGCCAGCAGCCCTCAGGATACCTACAATGAGCAGTTCTTC
TRBJ2-3 TRBD2 TRBV9 - CASSVEGLALADTQYF TGTGCCAGCAGCGTAGAGGGACTAGCGTTGGCAGATACGCAGTATTTT
TRBJ2-1 TRBD2 TRBV28 - CASMKAGGTYEQFF TGTGCCAGCATGAAAGCGGGAGGGACTTATGAGCAGTTCTTC
TRBJ1-2 - TRBV6-5 - CASSSRVYGYTF TGTGCCAGCAGTTCTCGAGTGTACGGCTACACCTTC
TRBJ2-7 TRBD1 TRBV27 - CASSRGYGQGLYF TGTGCCAGCAGTCGGGGATATGGACAGGGGTTGTACTTC
TRBJ2-2 TRBD1 TRBV7-3 - CASSTGGGLVTGELFF TGTGCCAGCAGCACAGGGGGTGGTCTCGTGACCGGGGAGCTGTTTTTT
TRBJ2-7 - TRBV28 - CASEGTRQYF TGTGCCAGCGAGGGTACGAGGCAGTACTTC
TRBJ1-2 - TRBV28 once CASSPAGGNYGYTF TGTGCCAGCAGCCCCGCCGGCGGGAACTATGGCTACACCTTC
TRBJ2-1 - TRBV3-1/TRBV3-2 - CASSQAQPPVTGEQFF TGTGCCAGCAGCCAAGCACAGCCGCCGGTCACAGGGGAGCAGTTCTTC
TRBJ1-2 - TRBV7-9 once CASSLGDTGGYTF TGTGCCAGCAGCTTAGGGGACACAGGAGGCTACACCTTC
TRBJ2-7 TRBD1 TRBV7-9 - CASSSPDRARSYEQYF TGTGCCAGCAGCTCACCCGACAGGGCCCGATCCTACGAGCAGTACTTC
TRBJ2-5 TRBD2 TRBV6-5 - CAAGLGGETQYF TGTGCAGCAGGCTTGGGGGGGGAGACCCAGTACTTC
TRBJ1-2 - TRBV6-5 - CASMRGGNYGYTF TGTGCCAGTATGAGGGGGGGTAACTATGGCTACACCTTC
TRBJ2-1 TRBD2 TRBV5-1 - CASSLRGSGRFNEQFF TGCGCCAGCAGCTTGAGGGGGAGCGGGAGATTTAATGAGCAGTTCTTC
TRBJ1-1 - TRBV19 - CASTEGAGPAFF TGTGCCAGTACCGAAGGGGCAGGGCCAGCTTTCTTT
TRBJ1-6 TRBD1 TRBV28 - CASRRDRGSYNSPLHF TGTGCCAGCAGAAGGGACAGGGGTTCCTATAATTCACCCCTCCACTTT
TRBJ1-1 TRBD1 TRBV5-5 - CASSLVGQGSTEAFF TGTGCCAGCAGCTTGGTCGGACAGGGGAGCACTGAAGCTTTCTTT
TRBJ2-7 TRBD2 TRBV7-2 many CASSPPGLGRGREQYF TGTGCCAGCAGCCCTCCGGGACTAGGCCGCGGGCGGGAGCAGTACTTC
TRBJ1-1 - TRBV27 - CASSFGVPSTEAFF TGTGCCAGCAGTTTCGGAGTCCCTAGCACTGAAGCTTTCTTT
TRBJ2-2 TRBD2 TRBV2 - CASRRGGSGTGELFF TGTGCCAGCAGACGGGGCGGGAGTGGCACCGGGGAGCTGTTTTTT
TRBJ2-7 - TRBV2 - CASRRPVYEQYF TGTGCCAGCCGGAGACCCGTCTACGAGCAGTACTTC
TRBJ2-2 TRBD2 TRBV6-5 - CARGVAGGQTGELFF TGTGCCAGGGGAGTAGCGGGAGGGCAGACCGGGGAGCTGTTTTTT
TRBJ1-6 - TRBV11-2 few CASSPRNFHF TGTGCCAGCAGCCCCCGAAACTTCCACTTT
TRBJ2-1 TRBD1 TRBV10-3 - CAISESGQGNEQFF TGTGCCATCAGTGAGTCTGGACAGGGGAATGAGCAGTTCTTC
TRBJ1-6 - TRBV2 - CASRGEGDSPLHF TGTGCCAGCAGGGGGGAGGGTGACTCACCCCTCCACTTT
TRBJ1-5 - TRBV30 - CACARGGGNQPQHF TGTGCCTGCGCCCGGGGGGGTGGCAATCAGCCCCAGCATTTT
TRBJ1-1 - TRBV27 - CASRYNRANTEAFF TGTGCCAGCAGGTATAACAGGGCGAACACTGAAGCTTTCTTT
TRBJ1-4 - TRBV5-1 few CASSLPTASNEKLFF TGCGCCAGCAGCTTGCCGACAGCCTCGAATGAAAAACTGTTTTTT